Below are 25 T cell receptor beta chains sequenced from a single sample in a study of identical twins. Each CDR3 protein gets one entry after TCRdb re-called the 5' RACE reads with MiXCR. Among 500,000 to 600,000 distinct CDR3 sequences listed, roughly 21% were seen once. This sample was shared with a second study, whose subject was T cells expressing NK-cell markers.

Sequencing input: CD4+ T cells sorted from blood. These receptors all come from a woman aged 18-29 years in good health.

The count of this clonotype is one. For the CDR3, the DNA is TGCGCCAGCAGCCCCGTCGGGCCCGGGCGTTACGAGCAGTACTTC. Residues: CASSPVGPGRYEQYF. The chain recombines TRBV5-1 with TRBJ2-7; no definite D call. Germline CDR1 and CDR2: SGHRS and YFSETQ. The CDR3 runs 15 residues. V lost 4 bases and J 4 bases, leaving 18 bases between the germline ends.

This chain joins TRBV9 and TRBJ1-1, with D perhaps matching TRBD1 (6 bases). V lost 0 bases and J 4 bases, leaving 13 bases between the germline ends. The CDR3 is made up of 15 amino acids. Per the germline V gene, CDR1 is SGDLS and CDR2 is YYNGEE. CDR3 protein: CASSVGPQGSTEAFF. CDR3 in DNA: TGTGCCAGCAGCGTAGGCCCGCAGGGGAGCACTGAAGCTTTCTTT.

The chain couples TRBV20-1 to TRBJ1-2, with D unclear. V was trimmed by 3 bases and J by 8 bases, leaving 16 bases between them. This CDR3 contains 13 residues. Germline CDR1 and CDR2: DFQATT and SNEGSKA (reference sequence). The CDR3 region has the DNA TGCAGTGCTAGTGGGCAGATAGGTGAAGGCTACACCTTC. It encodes CSASGQIGEGYTF.

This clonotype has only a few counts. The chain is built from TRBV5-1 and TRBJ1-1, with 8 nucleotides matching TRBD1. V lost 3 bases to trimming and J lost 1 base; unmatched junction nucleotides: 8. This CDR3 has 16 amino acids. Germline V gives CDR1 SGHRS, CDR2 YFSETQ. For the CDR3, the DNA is TGCGCCAGCAGCTCCTACCGACAGGGGAGGAACACTGAAGCTTTCTTT. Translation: CASSSYRQGRNTEAFF.

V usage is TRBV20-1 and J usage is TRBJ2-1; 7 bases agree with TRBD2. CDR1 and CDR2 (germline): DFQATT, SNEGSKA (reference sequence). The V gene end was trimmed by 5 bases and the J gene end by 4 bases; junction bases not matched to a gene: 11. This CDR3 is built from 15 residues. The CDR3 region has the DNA TGCAGTGCTGCCCTAGGGCGGGGGACTTACAATGAGCAGTTCTTC. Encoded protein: CSAALGRGTYNEQFF.

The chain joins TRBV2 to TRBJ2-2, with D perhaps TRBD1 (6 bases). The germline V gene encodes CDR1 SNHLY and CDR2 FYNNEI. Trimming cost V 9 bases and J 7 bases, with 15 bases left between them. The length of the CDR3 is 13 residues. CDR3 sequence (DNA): TGTGCCAGTCTAATGACAGGCCACGGGGAGCTGTTTTTT. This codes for CASLMTGHGELFF.

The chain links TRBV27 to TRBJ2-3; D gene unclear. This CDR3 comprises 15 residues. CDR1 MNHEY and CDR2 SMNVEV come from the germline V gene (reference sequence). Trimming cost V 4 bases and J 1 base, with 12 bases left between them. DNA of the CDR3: TGTGCCAGCAGTTCTCGACGGACCGGCACAGATACGCAGTATTTT. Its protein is CASSSRRTGTDTQYF.

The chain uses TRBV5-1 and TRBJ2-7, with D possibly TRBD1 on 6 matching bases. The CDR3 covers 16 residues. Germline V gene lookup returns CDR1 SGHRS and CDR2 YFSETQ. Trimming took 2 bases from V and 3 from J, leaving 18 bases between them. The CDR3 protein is CASSLGAGTNDYEQYF. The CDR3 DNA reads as TGCGCCAGCAGCTTAGGGGCCGGGACAAATGACTACGAGCAGTACTTC.

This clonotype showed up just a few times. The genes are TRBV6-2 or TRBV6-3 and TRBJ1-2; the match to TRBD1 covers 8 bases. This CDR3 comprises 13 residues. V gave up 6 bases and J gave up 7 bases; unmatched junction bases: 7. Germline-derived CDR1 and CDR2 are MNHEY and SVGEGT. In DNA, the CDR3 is TGTGCCAGCAGCCACGGACAGGGAAGTGGCTACACCTTC. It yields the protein CASSHGQGSGYTF.

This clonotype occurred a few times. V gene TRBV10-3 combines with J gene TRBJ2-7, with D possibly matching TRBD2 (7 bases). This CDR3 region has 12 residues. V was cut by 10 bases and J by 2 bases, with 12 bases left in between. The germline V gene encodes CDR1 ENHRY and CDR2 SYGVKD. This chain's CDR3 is CANGGGPYEQYF. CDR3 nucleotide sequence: TGTGCCAATGGGGGGGGCCCCTACGAGCAGTACTTC.

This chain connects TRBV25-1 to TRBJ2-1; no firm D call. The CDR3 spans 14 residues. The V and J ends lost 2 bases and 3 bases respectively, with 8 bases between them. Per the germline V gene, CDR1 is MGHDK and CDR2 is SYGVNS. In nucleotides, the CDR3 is TGTGCCAGCAGTGAAGTCCCCAACTACAATGAGCAGTTCTTC. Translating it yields CASSEVPNYNEQFF. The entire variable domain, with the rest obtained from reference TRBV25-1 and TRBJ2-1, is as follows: EADIYQTPRYLVIGTGKKITLECSQTMGHDKMYWYQQDPGMELHLIHYSYGVNSTEKGDLSSESTVSRIRTEHFPLTLESARPSHTSQYLCASSEVPNYNEQFFGPGTRLTVL.

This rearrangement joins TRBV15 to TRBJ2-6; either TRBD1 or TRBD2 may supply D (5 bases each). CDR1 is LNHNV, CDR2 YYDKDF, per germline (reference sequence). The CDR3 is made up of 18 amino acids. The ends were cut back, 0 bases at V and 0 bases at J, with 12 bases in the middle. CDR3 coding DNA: TGTGCCACCAGCAGAGATCGTCCAGGGACCTCTGGGGCCAACGTCCTGACTTTC. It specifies CATSRDRPGTSGANVLTF.

CDR3 region: CASSPPGAGTYEQYF. CDR3 DNA: TGTGCCAGCAGCCCCCCCGGGGCGGGTACCTACGAGCAGTACTTC. The chain couples TRBV16 to TRBJ2-7; perhaps D is TRBD1 or TRBD2 (5 bases each). Germline loops: CDR1 KGHSY, CDR2 FQNENV. The ends were cut back, 4 bases at V and 2 bases at J, with 15 bases in the middle. The CDR3 spans 15 residues.

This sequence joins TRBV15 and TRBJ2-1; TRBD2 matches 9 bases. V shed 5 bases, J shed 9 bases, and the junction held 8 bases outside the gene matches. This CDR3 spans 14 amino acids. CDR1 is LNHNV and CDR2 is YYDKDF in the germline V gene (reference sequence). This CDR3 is CATSQGGGVSEQFF. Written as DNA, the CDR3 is TGTGCCACCAGCCAGGGCGGGGGGGTTTCTGAGCAGTTCTTC.

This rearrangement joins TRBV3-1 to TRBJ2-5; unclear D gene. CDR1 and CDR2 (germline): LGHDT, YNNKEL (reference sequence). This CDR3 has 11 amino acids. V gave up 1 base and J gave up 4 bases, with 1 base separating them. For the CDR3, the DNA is TGTGCCAGCAGCCAAGCAGAGACCCAGTACTTC. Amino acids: CASSQAETQYF.

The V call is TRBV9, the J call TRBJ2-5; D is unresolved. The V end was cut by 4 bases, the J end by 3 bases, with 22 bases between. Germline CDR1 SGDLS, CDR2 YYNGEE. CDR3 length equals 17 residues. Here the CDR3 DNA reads TGTGCCAGCAGCCCGCGTCCACCGACCTTTCCCAAAGAGACCCAGTACTTC. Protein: CASSPRPPTFPKETQYF. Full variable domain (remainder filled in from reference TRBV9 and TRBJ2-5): DSGVTQTPKHLITATGQRVTLRCSPRSGDLSVYWYQQSLDQGLQFLIQYYNGEERAKGNILERFSAQQFPDLHSELNLSSLELGDSALYFCASSPRPPTFPKETQYFGPGTRLLVL.

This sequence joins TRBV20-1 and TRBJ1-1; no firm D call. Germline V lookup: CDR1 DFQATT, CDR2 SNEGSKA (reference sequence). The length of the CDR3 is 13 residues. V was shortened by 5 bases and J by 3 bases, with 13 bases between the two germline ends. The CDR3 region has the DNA TGCAGTGCTGGCGTGGCTGGGTACACTGAAGCTTTCTTT. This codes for CSAGVAGYTEAFF.

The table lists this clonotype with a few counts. CDR3 nucleotides: TGTGCCAGCAGTTTATTCTTGTTTGTGGGGGCGGGTGGCTACACCTTC. It specifies CASSLFLFVGAGGYTF. The J gene is TRBJ1-2, the V gene TRBV12-3 or TRBV12-4; a possible D gene is TRBD1 (6 bases). The ends were cut back, 2 bases at V and 7 bases at J, with 20 bases in the middle. The CDR3 runs to 16 residues.

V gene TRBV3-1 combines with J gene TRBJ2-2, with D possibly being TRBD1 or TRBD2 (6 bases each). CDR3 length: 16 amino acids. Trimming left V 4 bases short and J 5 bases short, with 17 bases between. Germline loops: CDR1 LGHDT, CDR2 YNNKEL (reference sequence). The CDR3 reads CASSPPSGAWTGELFF. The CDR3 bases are TGTGCCAGCAGCCCTCCCTCGGGGGCTTGGACCGGGGAGCTGTTTTTT.

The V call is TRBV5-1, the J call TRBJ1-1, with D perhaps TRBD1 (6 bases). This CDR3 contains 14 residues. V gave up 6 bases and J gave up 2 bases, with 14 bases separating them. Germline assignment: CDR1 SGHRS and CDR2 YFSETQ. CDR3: CASTPWDTNTEAFF. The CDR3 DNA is TGCGCCAGCACCCCGTGGGACACTAACACTGAAGCTTTCTTT.

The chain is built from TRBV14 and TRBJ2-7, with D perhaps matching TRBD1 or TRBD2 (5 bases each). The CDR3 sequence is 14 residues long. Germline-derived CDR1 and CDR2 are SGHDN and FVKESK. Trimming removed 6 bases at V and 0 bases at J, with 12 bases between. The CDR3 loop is CASRAGAASYEQYF. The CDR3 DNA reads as TGTGCCAGCAGGGCCGGGGCGGCCTCCTACGAGCAGTACTTC.

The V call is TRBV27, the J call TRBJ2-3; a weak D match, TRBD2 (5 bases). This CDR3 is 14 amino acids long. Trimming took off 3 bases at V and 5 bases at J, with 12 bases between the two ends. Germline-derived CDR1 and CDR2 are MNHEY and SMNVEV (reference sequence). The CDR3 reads CASSFGAALDTQYF. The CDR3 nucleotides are TGTGCCAGCAGTTTTGGAGCGGCCCTAGATACGCAGTATTTT.

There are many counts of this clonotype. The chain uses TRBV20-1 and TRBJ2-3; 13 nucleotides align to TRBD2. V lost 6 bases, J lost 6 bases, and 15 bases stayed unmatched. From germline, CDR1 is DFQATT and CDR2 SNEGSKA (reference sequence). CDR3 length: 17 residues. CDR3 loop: CSAQPPPLAGGMDTQYF. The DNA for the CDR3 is TGCAGTGCACAACCCCCCCCACTAGCGGGGGGGATGGATACGCAGTATTTT.

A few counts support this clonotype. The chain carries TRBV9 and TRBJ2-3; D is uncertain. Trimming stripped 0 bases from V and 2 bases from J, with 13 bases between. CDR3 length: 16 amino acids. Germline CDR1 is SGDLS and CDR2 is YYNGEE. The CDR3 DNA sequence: TGTGCCAGCAGCGTAGCGCCCGACACTATCACAGATACGCAGTATTTT. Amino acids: CASSVAPDTITDTQYF. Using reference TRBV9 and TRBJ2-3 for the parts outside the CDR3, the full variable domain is DSGVTQTPKHLITATGQRVTLRCSPRSGDLSVYWYQQSLDQGLQFLIQYYNGEERAKGNILERFSAQQFPDLHSELNLSSLELGDSALYFCASSVAPDTITDTQYFGPGTRLTVL.

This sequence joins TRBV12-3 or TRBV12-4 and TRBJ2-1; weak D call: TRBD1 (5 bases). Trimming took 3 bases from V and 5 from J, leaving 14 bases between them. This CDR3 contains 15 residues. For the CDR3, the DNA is TGTGCCAGCAGTTTTGGGCAGGGTAGGGACAATGAGCAGTTCTTC. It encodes CASSFGQGRDNEQFF.